A single T cell receptor beta chain is shown here with its context. Its antigen remains unidentified. Germline V gene sequence: CDR1 SGHTS, CDR2 YDEGEE. V dropped 4 bases and J dropped 4; count of bases not matched to a gene: 7. The CDR3 totals 15 residues. 13 Jbeta primers and 60 Vbeta primers were used for the PCR. Libraries were prepared by immunoSEQ multiplex PCR; TCRdb keeps only in-frame clonotypes and omits some of them. The data hold 150,000 to 200,000 clones, with 75% to 90% observed a single time. This specimen comes from a study of cytomegalovirus exposure and HLA in healthy donors. Findings of the study overall: The investigators catalogued 150 or so TCR beta chains as cytomegalovirus-associated. In a later analysis, TCR beta V- and J-gene trimming showed a link to a missense DCLRE1C variant. A later examination showed that TCR association rates differed by HLA locus, with DRB1 most and HLA-C fewest. HLA restriction was apparent for most CMV-associated TCR beta chains in a later analysis.

The source is a man between 18 and 35 years old in good health and CMV-seropositive. The chain couples TRBV5-8 to TRBJ2-3; 9 nucleotides match TRBD2. Sequenced: PBMCs. This CDR3 reads CASSPGTSFPDTQYF. In DNA, the CDR3 is TGTGCCAGCAGCCCCGGGACTAGCTTCCCAGATACGCAGTATTTT.